The clone carrying this T cell receptor (beta chain) was detected a few times. Antigen: not known. 13 Jbeta primers and 60 Vbeta primers were used for the PCR. Data came from immunoSEQ multiplex PCR; TCRdb stores just in-frame clones and leaves some out. The sample has over 55,000 clones; about 70% are singletons. The data were obtained in a study of cytomegalovirus exposure and HLA in healthy donors. Findings and caveats of the study: The authors listed some 160 TCR beta chains as cytomegalovirus-associated. A few of the chains that were CMV-associated were confirmed in vitro to be specific for CMV antigens. Excluded were some V segments that proved indistinguishable, including TRBV6-2 and TRBV6-3.

The CDR3 sequence is 15 residues long. The trim removed 5 bases at V and 4 bases at J, leaving 6 bases unmatched. The specimen sequenced was PBMCs. The chain couples TRBV23-1 to TRBJ2-3; 10 nucleotides match TRBD1. TRBV23-1 is an ORF, and what it does is uncertain. The receptor comes from a woman aged 50 to 60 in good health and CMV-seropositive. The chain's CDR3 is CASSNGTGEADTQYF. The CDR3 coding sequence is TGCGCCAGCAGTAACGGGACAGGGGAGGCAGATACGCAGTATTTT.